This T cell receptor (beta chain) was observed in a study of CD8+CD57+ T cells in acquired aplastic anemia. Study-level findings and limits: CD8+ Simpson's diversity did not differ significantly between patients and controls.

Between the trimmed V and J ends, which lost 1 base and 4 bases, there was a span of 10 bases. Per the germline V gene, CDR1 is SNHLY and CDR2 is FYNNEI. This CDR3 has 14 residues. CDR3 and TCR beta VDJ profiling relied on a genomic DNA template. TCRdb re-called the reads with MiXCR, one entry per CDR3 protein. This sample yields some 280,000 distinct CDR3 sequences, of which 55% to 65% are seen a single time; approximately 8.2% belongs to the top ten. There are a few counts of this clonotype. The antigen remains undetermined. Sequenced material: sorted CD4+, CD8+, or CD8+CD57+ T cells (not recorded which) from PBMCs. This sequence was found in a human donor with severe aplastic anemia or a healthy control (not recorded which). The chain is built from TRBV2 and TRBJ2-5, with D hard to call. Here the CDR3 DNA reads TGTGCCAGCAGTGAAGGGCAGGTGGGAGAGACCCAGTACTTC. Translating gives CASSEGQVGETQYF.